The 17 T cell receptor beta chains in this list originate from one sample, sequenced in a study of regulatory T cells in long-lasting Graves disease. Combining iRepertoire HTBI primers with Arm-PCR of CDR3 regions, the authors built TCR beta libraries. From the multiplex PCR reads, TCRdb called clonotypes with MiXCR, one entry per CDR3 protein. The table shows approximately 540,000 distinct CDR3 sequences, with around 11% occurring only once. Documented time point: newly diagnosed GD, antithyroid drugs for less than 3 months. Researchers made the TCR library from RNA that was extracted from PBMCs. These data also formed part of another study, on T cells in Graves' hyperthyroidism and ophthalmopathy.

The input for sequencing was peripheral blood mononuclear cells (PBMCs), taken at new diagnosis, from a patient treated with antithyroid drugs. The source is a young woman with Graves disease.

This clonotype was detected ten times or more. J is TRBJ2-6 and V is TRBV12-3 or TRBV12-4; possibly TRBD2 for D (6 bases). This CDR3 spans 16 amino acids. V lost 3 bases and J 2 bases, leaving 11 bases between the germline ends. CDR3 sequence: CASSLGREAGANVLTF. The CDR3 DNA follows: TGTGCCAGCAGTTTGGGCAGGGAGGCTGGGGCCAACGTCCTGACTTTC.

This clonotype was observed at least ten times. The chain combines TRBV2 with TRBJ2-1, with TRBD2 identical over 7 bases. V dropped 8 bases and J dropped 2; count of bases not matched to a gene: 3. CDR3 length: 13 amino acids. Germline-derived CDR1 and CDR2 are SNHLY and FYNNEI. Written as DNA, the CDR3 is TGTGCCAGCTCTAGCGGCACCTACAATGAGCAGTTCTTC. It encodes CASSSGTYNEQFF. The full variable domain, completed using reference TRBV2 and TRBJ2-1, is EPEVTQTPSHQVTQMGQEVILRCVPISNHLYFYWYRQILGQKVEFLVSFYNNEISEKSEIFDDQFSVERPDGSNFTLKIRSTKLEDSAMYFCASSSGTYNEQFFGPGTRLTVL.

The rearrangement joins TRBV11-2 to TRBJ1-1; weak D call: TRBD1 (5 bases). The CDR3 covers 16 residues. V gave up 4 bases and J gave up 3 bases, with 18 bases separating them. The V gene's germline CDR1 is SGHAT and CDR2 FQNNGV. CDR3 amino acids: CASSYRPTSGHTEAFF. CDR3 coding DNA: TGTGCCAGCAGCTACCGACCGACTTCAGGGCACACTGAAGCTTTCTTT.

The table lists this clonotype with many counts. The V call is TRBV7-8, the J call TRBJ2-2; D uncertain. Trimming pared 7 bases from V and 6 bases from J, leaving 15 bases between. The V gene's germline CDR1 is SGHVS and CDR2 FQNEAQ. This CDR3 comprises 14 residues. CDR3 in amino acids: CASTQTRVPGELFF. The DNA of the CDR3 is TGTGCCAGCACCCAAACAAGGGTGCCCGGGGAGCTGTTTTTT.

The chain employs TRBV7-6 and TRBJ1-1; TRBD1 matches at 10 bases. This CDR3 comprises 16 residues. Germline loops: CDR1 SGHVS, CDR2 FNYEAQ. The V segment lost 5 bases and the J segment 1 base; nucleotides outside the gene matches: 7. CDR3 DNA: TGTGCCAGCAGCACACCGGGACAGGGGAGGAACACTGAAGCTTTCTTT. Amino acids: CASSTPGQGRNTEAFF.

The V call is TRBV5-1, the J call TRBJ1-1, with a weak D call TRBD1 (5 bases). V was cut by 0 bases and J by 1 base, with 10 bases left in between. Germline CDR1 and CDR2: SGHRS and YFSETQ. This CDR3 is 15 amino acids long. The CDR3 coding sequence is TGCGCCAGCAGCTTGGGGGACGTACGGAACACTGAAGCTTTCTTT. Translated, it gives CASSLGDVRNTEAFF.

This clonotype was seen repeatedly, ten times or more. This sequence joins TRBV6-2 or TRBV6-3 and TRBJ2-7; 7 nucleotides align to TRBD1. Per germline, CDR1 MNHEY and CDR2 SVGEGT. This CDR3 comprises 16 residues. The ends lost 0 bases at V and 2 bases at J; junction bases unmatched: 7. The CDR3 nucleotides read TGTGCCAGCAGTTACTCGACGGCAGGGGGTCCCTACGAGCAGTACTTC. It specifies CASSYSTAGGPYEQYF.

This clonotype was observed at least ten times. V usage is TRBV30 and J usage is TRBJ2-1; 10 bases align to TRBD2. CDR1 is GTSNPN and CDR2 is SVGIG in the germline V gene (reference sequence). The V gene end was trimmed by 1 base and the J gene end by 4 bases; junction bases not matched to a gene: 4. The CDR3 sequence is 15 residues long. The CDR3 sequence: CAWSASGSAYNEQFF. The CDR3 nucleotides read TGTGCCTGGAGTGCTAGCGGGAGTGCGTACAATGAGCAGTTCTTC.

This clonotype was counted between two and nine times. A much larger clone differs from this one at a single base, so this may be a read error. In DNA, the CDR3 is TGTGCCTGGAGTGTTGGAGAGGGAGGAAATTCACCCCTCCACTTT. Its translation is CAWSVGEGGNSPLHF. V is TRBV30 and J is TRBJ1-6, with unresolved D. The CDR3 is 15 residues long. Trimming pared 0 bases from V and 7 bases from J, leaving 13 bases between. CDR1 GTSNPN and CDR2 SVGIG come from the germline V gene (reference sequence).

This clonotype was counted ten times or more. The genes are TRBV12-3 or TRBV12-4 and TRBJ1-1; 7 positions agree with TRBD1. Trimming cost V 6 bases and J 5 bases; bases outside gene matches: 12. The CDR3 runs 15 residues. The DNA for the CDR3 is TGTGCCAGCAGCACGACAGGGTGGAGTGGTACTGAAGCTTTCTTT. This translates into CASSTTGWSGTEAFF.

This clonotype was observed once. This chain uses TRBV9 with TRBJ2-1, with 9 bases fitting TRBD2. Germline CDR1 reads SGDLS; CDR2 reads YYNGEE. The CDR3 is made up of 15 amino acids. The junction had 6 bases not matched to a gene; V was cut back by 0 bases and J by 8 bases. The CDR3: CASSVVGTSIDEQFF. For the CDR3, the DNA is TGTGCCAGCAGCGTAGTGGGGACTAGCATCGATGAGCAGTTCTTC.

There are many counts of this clonotype. V is TRBV27 and J is TRBJ2-7; 8 bases are shared with TRBD1. After removal of 6 bases from V and 2 bases from J, the junction contained 6 bases not matched to a gene. Germline V gene data show CDR1 as MNHEY and CDR2 as SMNVEV (reference sequence). CDR3 length: 14 amino acids. The CDR3 spells CASRTDRGTYEQYF. DNA of the CDR3: TGTGCCAGCAGGACAGACAGGGGAACCTACGAGCAGTACTTC.

The J gene is TRBJ2-1, the V gene TRBV3-1, with TRBD2 matching over 9 bases. This CDR3 is built from 15 residues. Losses at the gene ends were 5 bases for V and 2 bases for J; bases not matched to a gene: 4. Germline V CDR1 and CDR2: LGHDT, YNNKEL (reference sequence). This CDR3 is CASSRGLAAYNEQFF. In nucleotides, the CDR3 is TGTGCCAGCAGCAGGGGACTAGCAGCCTACAATGAGCAGTTCTTC.

This clonotype was counted many times. The chain carries TRBV2 and TRBJ2-5; D is perhaps TRBD1 or TRBD2 (6 bases each). The CDR3 consists of 17 residues. The germline gives CDR1 SNHLY, CDR2 FYNNEI. Trimming removed 6 bases at V and 4 bases at J, with 24 bases between. CDR3 in amino acids: CASRTGLANQGGETQYF. Written as DNA, the CDR3 is TGTGCCAGCAGAACCGGTCTAGCGAACCAAGGGGGAGAGACCCAGTACTTC. Supplemented by reference TRBV2 and TRBJ2-5, the full variable domain reads EPEVTQTPSHQVTQMGQEVILRCVPISNHLYFYWYRQILGQKVEFLVSFYNNEISEKSEIFDDQFSVERPDGSNFTLKIRSTKLEDSAMYFCASRTGLANQGGETQYFGPGTRLLVL.

This clonotype was detected many times. The chain has TRBV9 and TRBJ1-2; tentatively, D is TRBD1 (5 bases). This CDR3 is built from 12 residues. Germline V gene lookup returns CDR1 SGDLS and CDR2 YYNGEE. Trimming stripped 3 bases from V and 8 bases from J, with 11 bases between. DNA of the CDR3: TGTGCCAGCAGCGCCGGGACGTGGGGCTACACCTTC. It codes for CASSAGTWGYTF. The variable domain in full, with the rest retrieved from reference TRBV9 and TRBJ1-2, is DSGVTQTPKHLITATGQRVTLRCSPRSGDLSVYWYQQSLDQGLQFLIQYYNGEERAKGNILERFSAQQFPDLHSELNLSSLELGDSALYFCASSAGTWGYTFGSGTRLTVV.

There are a few counts of this clonotype. The chain joins TRBV4-2 to TRBJ2-1; perhaps TRBD2 as D (6 bases). Germline V gene lookup returns CDR1 LGHNA and CDR2 YNFKEQ. V lost 4 bases and J lost 12, with 22 bases in between. The CDR3 loop spans 15 amino acids. CDR3 nucleotide sequence: TGTGCCAGCAGCCGAACCTTAGCGGTGGCTTATGGGCAGTTCTTC. It yields the protein CASSRTLAVAYGQFF.

This clonotype was counted many times. V is TRBV7-8 and J is TRBJ2-1, with D perhaps TRBD1 (7 bases). This CDR3 has 18 amino acids. V was pared by 5 bases and J by 8 bases, with 28 bases between. Per the germline V gene, CDR1 is SGHVS and CDR2 is FQNEAQ. DNA for the CDR3: TGTGCCAGCAGCCCGCGGGGACAGCCGGGACCGAGGGTCGATGAGCAGTTCTTC. This encodes CASSPRGQPGPRVDEQFF.